This entry lists 27 T cell receptor beta chains sequenced from one sample in a study of CD8+CD57+ T cells in acquired aplastic anemia. For CDR3 and TCR beta VDJ profiling, genomic DNA was the template used. TCRdb re-called the reads through MiXCR, storing one row per CDR3 protein. The sample records more than 150,000 distinct CDR3 sequences, 35% to 50% being singletons. Input material: sorted CD4+, CD8+, or CD8+CD57+ T cells (not recorded which) from PBMCs. All receptors come from a human donor in good health.

For this clonotype: A much larger clone sits a single nucleotide away, making a read error possible. V usage is TRBV6-1 and J usage is TRBJ2-7, with 7 bases identical to TRBD2. This CDR3 comprises 14 residues. Germline V CDR1 and CDR2: MNHNS, SASEGT. The CDR3 bases are TGTGCCAGCATCGAAGCGGGGAGCTCCTACGTGCAGTACTTC. This codes for CASIEAGSSYVQYF.

This clonotype was detected many times. CDR3 sequence (DNA): TGTGCCAGCAGAAAGGACCCCTTGGGGAATTCACCCCTCCACTTT. Protein product: CASRKDPLGNSPLHF. The chain recombines TRBV12-3 or TRBV12-4 with TRBJ1-6; D gene ambiguous. The length of the CDR3 is 15 residues. V lost 6 bases to trimming and J lost 7 bases, with 16 bases between them.

This clonotype was seen repeatedly, ten times or more. V gene TRBV20-1 combines with J gene TRBJ2-5; 10 nucleotides line up with TRBD1. The CDR3 is 13 amino acids. The V and J ends lost 3 bases and 5 bases, in that order; junction bases with no gene match: 3. Germline CDR1 reads DFQATT; CDR2 reads SNEGSKA (reference sequence). Written as DNA, the CDR3 is TGCAGTGCTAGGAAGACAGGGGGCGAGACCCAGTACTTC. Its translation is CSARKTGGETQYF.

This clonotype was counted many times. The chain employs TRBV15 and TRBJ2-3; 9 nucleotides align to TRBD2. After removal of 3 bases from V and 8 bases from J, the junction contained 9 bases not matched to a gene. Germline V CDR1 and CDR2: LNHNV, YYDKDF (reference sequence). The CDR3 loop spans 15 amino acids. The CDR3 nucleotides are TGTGCCACCAGCAGCCGAGGGCGGGAGGGTGTTACGCAGTATTTT. It yields the protein CATSSRGREGVTQYF.

In its sample, this clonotype was seen many times. This chain joins TRBV20-1 and TRBJ1-5; 8 bases map to TRBD1. V trimming: 0 bases; J trimming: 3 bases; junction bases outside the gene matches: 7. From germline, CDR1 is DFQATT and CDR2 SNEGSKA (reference sequence). This CDR3 comprises 16 residues. The CDR3 sequence is CSARDWGQAPNQPQHF. The CDR3 region has the DNA TGCAGTGCTAGAGATTGGGGACAGGCGCCCAATCAGCCCCAGCATTTT.

The gene calls are TRBV12-3 or TRBV12-4 and TRBJ2-7; D ambiguous. The CDR3 consists of 16 residues. The germline V and J ends were trimmed by 6 bases and 5 bases, with 23 bases remaining between them. CDR3 nucleotides: TGTGCCAGCAGCGTAAGAGGTCAACCCACTCTAGACGAGCAGTACTTC. Protein: CASSVRGQPTLDEQYF.

This clonotype was recorded at least ten times. The V gene is TRBV20-1, the J gene TRBJ2-3; TRBD1 is a possible D gene (6 bases). Germline CDR1 is DFQATT and CDR2 is SNEGSKA (reference sequence). Trimming left V 3 bases short and J 0 bases short, with 13 bases between. The CDR3 loop spans 15 amino acids. DNA for the CDR3: TGCAGTGCTAGCGCCGGACAGCTAAGCACAGATACGCAGTATTTT. Its translation is CSASAGQLSTDTQYF.

The V call is TRBV5-1, the J call TRBJ2-2, with 8 bases aligning to TRBD2. Losses at the gene ends were 4 bases for V and 3 bases for J; bases not matched to a gene: 11. This CDR3 contains 17 residues. Germline assignment: CDR1 SGHRS and CDR2 YFSETQ. The CDR3 bases are TGCGCCAGCAGCCGGATGCGGCGGGGGGCCGACACCGGGGAGCTGTTTTTT. It translates to CASSRMRRGADTGELFF.

In this sample, this clonotype turned up once. A read error is possible here, since a much larger clone lies one base away. This chain links TRBV9 with TRBJ2-1; D is ambiguous. Looked up from germline, CDR1 is SGDLS and CDR2 is YYNGEE. The CDR3 has 15 amino acids. The CDR3 is CASSVGVSSYNERFF. For the CDR3, the DNA is TGTGCCAGCAGCGTAGGCGTTAGCTCCTACAATGAGCGGTTCTTC.

The chain employs TRBV14 and TRBJ2-1; 9 positions agree with TRBD2. The CDR3 totals 17 residues. Germline CDR1 is SGHDN and CDR2 is FVKESK. The junction had 8 bases not matched to a gene; V was cut back by 5 bases and J by 0 bases. The CDR3 here is CASSIDRAGGSYNEQFF. CDR3 nucleotides: TGTGCCAGCAGCATAGACAGAGCGGGAGGCTCCTACAATGAGCAGTTCTTC.

This clonotype has a handful of counts. The J gene is TRBJ1-6, the V gene TRBV19; 7 bases are shared with TRBD1. This CDR3 is 15 amino acids long. Germline loops: CDR1 LNHDA, CDR2 SQIVND (reference sequence). Losses at the gene ends were 9 bases for V and 7 bases for J; bases not matched to a gene: 12. CDR3 amino acids: CASRSDRTTNSPLHF. The CDR3 DNA sequence: TGTGCCAGCAGATCGGACAGGACCACAAATTCACCCCTCCACTTT.

The chain recombines TRBV10-3 with TRBJ1-1; D not certain. Trimming cost V 5 bases and J 0 bases, with 13 bases left between them. The CDR3 covers 15 residues. Germline V CDR1 and CDR2: ENHRY, SYGVKD. This CDR3 is CAISNGPGLNTEAFF. DNA of the CDR3: TGTGCCATCAGTAATGGACCGGGGTTGAACACTGAAGCTTTCTTT.

The chain joins TRBV13 to TRBJ1-1; the match to TRBD1 covers 10 bases. J lost 3 bases, V lost 4 bases, and 2 bases had no gene match. The CDR3 has 14 residues. Germline CDR1 PRHDT, CDR2 FYEKMQ (reference sequence). The CDR3 sequence is CASSSGTGDTEAFF. The CDR3, as DNA: TGTGCCAGCAGCTCAGGGACAGGGGACACTGAAGCTTTCTTT. Full variable domain (remainder filled in from reference TRBV13 and TRBJ1-1): AAGVIQSPRHLIKEKRETATLKCYPIPRHDTVYWYQQGPGQDPQFLISFYEKMQSDKGSIPDRFSAQQFSDYHSELNMSSLELGDSALYFCASSSGTGDTEAFFGQGTRLTVV.

This clonotype turned up a few times. The rearrangement uses TRBV2 and TRBJ1-3; D is unresolved. Germline lookup yields CDR1 SNHLY and CDR2 FYNNEI. With 1 base removed from V and 0 bases from J, the gap between germline ends came to 7 bases. CDR3 length equals 15 residues. This CDR3 is CASSEVPSSGNTIYF. CDR3 sequence (DNA): TGTGCCAGCAGTGAAGTCCCTAGCTCTGGAAACACCATATATTTT. The whole variable domain, remainder taken from reference TRBV2 and TRBJ1-3, is EPEVTQTPSHQVTQMGQEVILRCVPISNHLYFYWYRQILGQKVEFLVSFYNNEISEKSEIFDDQFSVERPDGSNFTLKIRSTKLEDSAMYFCASSEVPSSGNTIYFGEGSWLTVV.

The J gene is TRBJ2-1, the V gene TRBV18; 7 positions match TRBD2. The V and J ends lost 1 base and 2 bases, in that order; junction bases with no gene match: 8. The germline CDR1 and CDR2 sequences are KGHSH and LQKENI. The length of the CDR3 is 17 residues. CDR3 protein: CASSPLPASGTYNEQFF. CDR3 nucleotide sequence: TGTGCCAGCTCACCACTCCCCGCTAGCGGTACCTACAATGAGCAGTTCTTC. The complete variable domain, with remaining parts taken from reference TRBV18 and TRBJ2-1, reads NAGVMQNPRHLVRRRGQEARLRCSPMKGHSHVYWYRQLPEEGLKFMVYLQKENIIDESGMPKERFSAEFPKEGPSILRIQQVVRGDSAAYFCASSPLPASGTYNEQFFGPGTRLTVL.

V and J are TRBV2 and TRBJ1-1; D gene uncertain. Trimming shortened V by 6 bases and J by 3 bases, and 11 bases separated the two germline ends. Per the germline V gene, CDR1 is SNHLY and CDR2 is FYNNEI. The CDR3 totals 13 residues. As DNA, the CDR3 is TGTGCCAGCAGATCCGGATTTGACACTGAAGCTTTCTTT. Translating gives CASRSGFDTEAFF.

This clonotype has a single count. The chain joins TRBV2 to TRBJ1-6; 10 positions agree with TRBD1. This CDR3 is built from 13 residues. After removal of 11 bases from V and 8 bases from J, the junction contained 6 bases not matched to a gene. CDR1 and CDR2 from the germline V gene are SNHLY and FYNNEI. The CDR3 sequence: CAGRTGGDSPLHF. In DNA, the CDR3 is TGTGCCGGAAGGACAGGGGGAGATTCACCCCTCCACTTT.

As for this clonotype: This sequence may be a read error, since a much larger clone differs from it by one base. The chain is built from TRBV19 and TRBJ2-3; D may be TRBD2 (5 bases). CDR3 length: 15 residues. The V gene's germline CDR1 is LNHDA and CDR2 SQIVND (reference sequence). Here the CDR3 reads CAGSLGLASTDTQYF. In nucleotides, the CDR3 is TGTGCCGGTAGCCTCGGCCTAGCCTCCACAGATACGCAGTATTTT.

The chain carries TRBV10-1 and TRBJ1-1, with D tentatively TRBD1 (5 bases). V lost 2 bases and J 5 bases, leaving 12 bases between the germline ends. The CDR3 contains 14 residues. The germline gives CDR1 WNHNN, CDR2 SYGVQD (reference sequence). In DNA, the CDR3 is TGCGCCAGCAGTGAGAGGGGCGCGGGAACTGAAGCTTTCTTT. It yields the protein CASSERGAGTEAFF.

This clonotype was counted between two and nine times. This may stem from a read error, because a much larger clone lies one nucleotide away. The rearrangement links TRBV19 to TRBJ1-2; TRBD1 aligns across 9 bases. In germline, CDR1 is LNHDA, CDR2 SQIVND (reference sequence). The CDR3 extends over 15 amino acids. After removal of 7 bases from V and 7 bases from J, the junction contained 13 bases not matched to a gene. The CDR3 DNA reads as TGTGCCAGTATGGGGCCGGGACAGGGACGTCCTGGCTACACCTTC. Translated, it gives CASMGPGQGRPGYTF. Full variable domain (rest looked up from reference TRBV19 and TRBJ1-2): DGGITQSPKYLFRKEGQNVTLSCEQNLNHDAMYWYRQDPGQGLRLIYYSQIVNDFQKGDIAEGYSVSREKKESFPLTVTSAQKNPTAFYLCASMGPGQGRPGYTFGSGTRLTVV.

The chain employs TRBV11-2 and TRBJ2-1; perhaps TRBD2 as D (5 bases). Germline V CDR1 and CDR2: SGHAT, FQNNGV. V was pared by 3 bases and J by 5 bases, with 11 bases between. The CDR3 is made up of 14 amino acids. The chain's CDR3 is CASSLDSTNNEQFF. The CDR3 nucleotides read TGTGCCAGCAGCTTGGACTCGACTAACAATGAGCAGTTCTTC.

The chain couples TRBV24-1 to TRBJ1-1; perhaps TRBD1 as D (5 bases). Looked up from germline, CDR1 is KGHDR and CDR2 is SFDVKD. The CDR3 covers 14 residues. The V and J ends lost 1 base and 4 bases respectively, with 9 bases between them. In nucleotides, the CDR3 is TGTGCCACCAGTGATTTTGCCGGGACCACTGAAGCTTTCTTT. It yields the protein CATSDFAGTTEAFF.

This clonotype was seen a few times. CDR3 in DNA: TGCAGCGTTTTAGCCGCTAATACTAACTATGGCTACACCTTC. Encoded protein: CSVLAANTNYGYTF. The rearrangement links TRBV29-1 to TRBJ1-2; D uncertain. This CDR3 contains 14 residues. V was shortened by 5 bases and J by 0 bases, with 13 bases between the two germline ends. Germline assignment: CDR1 SQVTM and CDR2 ANQGSEA.

The chain couples TRBV30 to TRBJ1-2, with D uncertain. The CDR3 extends over 13 amino acids. Trimming removed 0 bases at V and 4 bases at J, with 9 bases between. Germline CDR1 GTSNPN, CDR2 SVGIG (reference sequence). CDR3 protein: CAWSVREGYGYTF. The CDR3 nucleotides read TGTGCCTGGAGTGTCCGTGAGGGCTATGGCTACACCTTC.

In this sample, this clonotype turned up many times. This chain joins TRBV5-8 and TRBJ2-7; 7 positions match TRBD1. Germline CDR1 and CDR2: SGHTS and YDEGEE. V was pared by 1 base and J by 3 bases, with 4 bases of the junction left unmatched. The CDR3 totals 14 residues. The CDR3 protein is CASSLLGQFYEQYF. DNA of the CDR3: TGTGCCAGCAGCTTGTTGGGACAGTTCTACGAGCAGTACTTC.

Ten or more counts support this clonotype. The V and J genes are TRBV6-1 and TRBJ2-7, with a tentative D call TRBD2 (6 bases). Per the germline V gene, CDR1 is MNHNS and CDR2 is SASEGT. Trimming cost V 6 bases and J 2 bases, with 14 bases left between them. The CDR3 is made up of 14 amino acids. In DNA form, the CDR3 reads TGTGCCAGCAGCGATGTTGGAGGGCCCTACGAGCAGTACTTC. Translating gives CASSDVGGPYEQYF.

V is TRBV5-1 and J is TRBJ2-7; D gene unclear. The CDR3 runs to 11 residues. Germline CDR1 SGHRS, CDR2 YFSETQ. Trimming pared 0 bases from V and 6 bases from J, leaving 4 bases between. As DNA, the CDR3 is TGCGCCAGCAGCTTGGAGGCCGAGCAGTACTTC. Its translation is CASSLEAEQYF.